This T cell receptor (beta chain) was retrieved from a study of radiotherapy plus CTLA-4 blockade in lung cancer. The study's findings and limits: Strongest reported response predictors: early blood clone changes and post-radiation interferon-beta. Tumor-origin TCR clones grew in blood after radiotherapy plus ipilimumab.

The repertoire was sequenced with immunoSEQ multiplex PCR; TCRdb's copy has only in-frame clones and lacks some. This sample has roughly 51,000 clones; 80% to 90% occur once, and the top ten carry over 15%. Points on this clone: Its antigen is not identified.

CDR1 and CDR2 from the germline V gene are SGHTS and YDEGEE. This CDR3 region has 15 residues. V lost 3 bases and J lost 5; bases outside the gene matches: 7. The chain has TRBV5-8 and TRBJ1-4; 7 bases match TRBD1. Sequencing was performed on peripheral blood, taken from a patient treated with radiotherapy plus ipilimumab. This receptor was taken from a human donor with non-small cell lung cancer that progressed on radiotherapy plus ipilimumab. Some clones in this sample may be carry-over from other donors' samples. DNA for the CDR3: TGTGCCAGCAGCTCGTTCCGGGACAGAAATGAAAAACTGTTTTTT. Amino acid sequence: CASSSFRDRNEKLFF.